These 16 T cell receptor beta chains originate from one sample sequenced in a study of blood T cell repertoires in COVID-19. Generated by immunoSEQ multiplex PCR, the TCRdb table keeps only in-frame clones and is missing some. The table records about 140,000 clones, 78% of them present only once. Sequencing was carried out using peripheral blood. Receptor source: a woman aged 55-69 years with acute or convalescent COVID-19.

The chain carries TRBV2 and TRBJ1-2; D is undetermined. The CDR3 consists of 14 residues. Germline V gives CDR1 SNHLY, CDR2 FYNNEI. Trimming took 4 bases from V and 8 from J, leaving 17 bases between them. The CDR3 nucleotides read TGTGCCAGCAGTGTAGGCCGCTCAGGCCGGGGCTACACCTTC. Translating it yields CASSVGRSGRGYTF.

This sequence joins TRBV6-5 and TRBJ2-7; TRBD2 is a possible D gene (6 bases). The CDR3 is 13 amino acids. From germline, CDR1 is MNHEY and CDR2 SVGAGI. Trimming shortened V by 7 bases and J by 4 bases, and 14 bases separated the two germline ends. CDR3 amino acids: CASTRRAIYEQYF. CDR3 nucleotide sequence: TGTGCCAGCACGCGGAGGGCCATTTACGAGCAGTACTTC.

The count of this clone is one. The V and J genes are TRBV4-1 and TRBJ2-4; a weak D match, TRBD1 (6 bases). Germline V lookup: CDR1 MGHRA, CDR2 YSYEKL. Trimming shortened V by 1 base and J by 0 bases, and 10 bases separated the two germline ends. This CDR3 comprises 16 residues. The CDR3 nucleotides are TGCGCCAGCAGCCAAGGTACAGGGCTAGCCAAAAACATTCAGTACTTC. Its protein product is CASSQGTGLAKNIQYF.

The chain has TRBV27 and TRBJ2-7; no clear D gene. Trimming pared 5 bases from V and 0 bases from J, leaving 11 bases between. Germline CDR1 is MNHEY and CDR2 is SMNVEV (reference sequence). This CDR3 has 14 amino acids. In nucleotides, the CDR3 is TGTGCCAGCAGTCCCCGCGGCGGCTCCTACGAGCAGTACTTC. Translated: CASSPRGGSYEQYF.

Only one count was recorded for this clone. The V gene is TRBV7-9, the J gene TRBJ2-1; possible D gene TRBD1, 5 bases. The CDR3 consists of 13 residues. Germline CDR1 SEHNR, CDR2 FQNEAQ (reference sequence). Trimming cost V 6 bases and J 0 bases, with 6 bases left between them. CDR3 in DNA: TGTGCCAGCAGGCAGGGCTCCTACAATGAGCAGTTCTTC. Its protein is CASRQGSYNEQFF.

This clone was observed a few times. This sequence joins TRBV6-5 and TRBJ2-7; D unclear. Germline V gives CDR1 MNHEY, CDR2 SVGAGI. The CDR3 is made up of 14 amino acids. The V and J ends lost 7 bases and 3 bases respectively, with 16 bases between them. The CDR3 reads CASITSTRLYEQYF. CDR3 in DNA: TGTGCCAGCATAACCTCGACTCGACTCTACGAGCAGTACTTC.

This chain links TRBV11-2 with TRBJ2-1; D is uncertain. The CDR3 totals 15 residues. Germline values: CDR1 SGHAT, CDR2 FQNNGV. V lost 0 bases to trimming and J lost 0 bases, with 6 bases between them. The CDR3 DNA is TGTGCCAGCAGCTTAGACCCCAGCTCCTACAATGAGCAGTTCTTC. Encoded protein: CASSLDPSSYNEQFF.

The chain joins TRBV19 to TRBJ1-1; 8 nucleotides agree with TRBD1. The length of the CDR3 is 14 residues. The germline V gene has CDR1 LNHDA and CDR2 SQIVND (reference sequence). V lost 5 bases, J lost 1 base, and 3 bases stayed unmatched. This CDR3 reads CASSPRGQNTEAFF. DNA of the CDR3: TGTGCCAGTAGTCCCAGGGGGCAGAACACTGAAGCTTTCTTT.

This chain links TRBV29-1 with TRBJ1-1; D call uncertain. Germline CDR1 and CDR2: SQVTM and ANQGSEA. The CDR3 length is 12 residues. Between the trimmed V and J ends, which lost 7 bases and 1 base, there was a span of 10 bases. The CDR3 DNA is TGCAGCGGACAAGAGGGGAACACTGAAGCTTTCTTT. Translation gives CSGQEGNTEAFF.

This chain connects TRBV21-1 to TRBJ2-4; the listed D gene, TRBD1, was not tested against the DNA. TRBV21-1 is termed a pseudogene. The CDR3 length is 15 residues. CDR3 sequence (DNA): TGTGCCAGCAGCTCCGGACATCTAGCCAAAAACATTCAGTACTTC. Residues: CASSSGHLAKNIQYF.

The chain couples TRBV7-9 to TRBJ2-1; D might be TRBD2 (6 bases). Germline CDR1 reads SEHNR; CDR2 reads FQNEAQ (reference sequence). This CDR3 spans 14 amino acids. V lost 0 bases and J lost 8, with 11 bases in between. Written as DNA, the CDR3 is TGTGCCAGCAGCTTAGCGCGGGGAATCCATGAGCAGTTCTTC. Translating gives CASSLARGIHEQFF.

V is TRBV30 and J is TRBJ1-5; D unclear. Trimming took off 0 bases at V and 4 bases at J, with 10 bases between the two ends. The CDR3 contains 14 residues. Germline CDR1 reads GTSNPN; CDR2 reads SVGIG (reference sequence). As DNA, the CDR3 is TGTGCCTGGAGTGTTTCCCGGGGAAATCAGCCCCAGCATTTT. Translating it yields CAWSVSRGNQPQHF. Complete variable domain (other parts from reference TRBV30 and TRBJ1-5): SQTIHQWPATLVQPVGSPLSLECTVEGTSNPNLYWYRQAAGRGLQLLFYSVGIGQISSEVPQNLSASRPQDRQFILSSKKLLLSDSGFYLCAWSVSRGNQPQHFGDGTRLSIL.

In its sample, this clone was seen a few times. V usage is TRBV3-1 (or the pseudogene TRBV3-2) and J usage is TRBJ1-2, with D perhaps TRBD1 (6 bases). V lost 0 bases and J lost 8, with 16 bases in between. This CDR3 region has 15 residues. The germline V gene has CDR1 LGHDT and CDR2 YNNKEL (reference sequence). CDR3 loop: CASSQEGGQSHGYTF. The CDR3 DNA reads TGTGCCAGCAGCCAAGAAGGCGGACAGTCACACGGCTACACCTTC.

The CDR3 DNA reads TGTGCCACCAGCCGAACACCGGGACTGGAGGGCGGCGGGGAGCTGTTTTTT. The encoded protein is CATSRTPGLEGGGELFF. J is TRBJ2-2 and V is TRBV15, with D perhaps TRBD2 (6 bases). This CDR3 comprises 17 residues. Trimming took 5 bases from V and 7 from J, leaving 23 bases between them. The germline V gene encodes CDR1 LNHNV and CDR2 YYDKDF (reference sequence). The entire variable domain, with the rest obtained from reference TRBV15 and TRBJ2-2, is as follows: DAMVIQNPRYQVTQFGKPVTLSCSQTLNHNVMYWYQQKSSQAPKLLFHYYDKDFNNEADTPDNFQSRRPNTSFCFLDIRSPGLGDTAMYLCATSRTPGLEGGGELFFGEGSRLTVL.

CDR3 bases: TGTGCCTGGAGTTGGACAGCAAACTATGGCTACACCTTC. Amino acids: CAWSWTANYGYTF. The gene calls are TRBV30 and TRBJ1-2; D might be TRBD1 (6 bases). Germline CDR1 GTSNPN, CDR2 SVGIG (reference sequence). Trimming removed 2 bases from V and 2 bases from J, with 9 bases in between. The length of the CDR3 is 13 residues.

The chain carries TRBV11-2 and TRBJ2-6; 8 nucleotides match TRBD2. Germline values: CDR1 SGHAT, CDR2 FQNNGV. Trimming took 5 bases from V and 4 from J; bases not matched to a gene: 16. This CDR3 comprises 19 residues. In nucleotides, the CDR3 is TGTGCCAGCAGCAAGGGGGTGGGACTAGAGGCCGCGGGGGCCAACGTCCTGACTTTC. This sequence encodes CASSKGVGLEAAGANVLTF.